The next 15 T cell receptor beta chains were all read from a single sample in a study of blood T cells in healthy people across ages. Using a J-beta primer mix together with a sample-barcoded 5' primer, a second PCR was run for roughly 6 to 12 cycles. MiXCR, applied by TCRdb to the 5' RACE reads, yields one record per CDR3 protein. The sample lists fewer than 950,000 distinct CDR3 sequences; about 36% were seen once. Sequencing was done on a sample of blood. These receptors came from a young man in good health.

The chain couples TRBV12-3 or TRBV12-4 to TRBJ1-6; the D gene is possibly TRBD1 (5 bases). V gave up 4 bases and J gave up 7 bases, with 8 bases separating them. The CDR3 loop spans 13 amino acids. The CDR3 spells CASSCGGNSPLHF. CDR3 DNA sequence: TGTGCCAGCAGTTGCGGGGGGAATTCACCCCTCCACTTT.

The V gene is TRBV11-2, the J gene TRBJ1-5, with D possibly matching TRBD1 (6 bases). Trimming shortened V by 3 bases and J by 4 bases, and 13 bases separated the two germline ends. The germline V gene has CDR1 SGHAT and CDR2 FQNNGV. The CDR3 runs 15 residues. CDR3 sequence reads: CASSLGSGENQPQHF. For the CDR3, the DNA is TGTGCCAGCAGCTTGGGATCAGGGGAGAATCAGCCCCAGCATTTT.

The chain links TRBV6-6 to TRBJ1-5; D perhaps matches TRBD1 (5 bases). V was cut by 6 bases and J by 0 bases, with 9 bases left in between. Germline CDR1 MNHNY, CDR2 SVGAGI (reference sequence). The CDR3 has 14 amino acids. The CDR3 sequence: CASRGVVSNQPQHF. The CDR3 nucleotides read TGTGCCAGCAGGGGGGTAGTTAGCAATCAGCCCCAGCATTTT.

CDR3 sequence (DNA): TGCGCCAGCAGCTCCGGGACCGATAAAGGCTACACCTTC. It codes for CASSSGTDKGYTF. V is TRBV5-1 and J is TRBJ1-2; a possible D gene is TRBD1 (5 bases). In germline, CDR1 is SGHRS, CDR2 YFSETQ. CDR3 length equals 13 residues. The V and J ends lost 3 bases and 8 bases respectively, with 14 bases between them.

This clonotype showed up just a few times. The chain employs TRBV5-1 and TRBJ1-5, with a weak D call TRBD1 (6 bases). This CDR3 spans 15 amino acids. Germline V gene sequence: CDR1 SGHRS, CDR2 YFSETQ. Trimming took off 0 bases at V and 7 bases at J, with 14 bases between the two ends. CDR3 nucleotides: TGCGCCAGCAGCTTGGATGGGGGCAGGGGCCAGCCCCAGCATTTT. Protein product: CASSLDGGRGQPQHF.

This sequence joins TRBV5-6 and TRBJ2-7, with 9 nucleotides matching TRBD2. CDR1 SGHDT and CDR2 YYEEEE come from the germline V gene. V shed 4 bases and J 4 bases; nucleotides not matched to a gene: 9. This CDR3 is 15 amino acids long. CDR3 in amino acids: CASSPAGGSFYEQYF. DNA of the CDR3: TGTGCCAGCAGCCCCGCGGGGGGGTCCTTTTACGAGCAGTACTTC.

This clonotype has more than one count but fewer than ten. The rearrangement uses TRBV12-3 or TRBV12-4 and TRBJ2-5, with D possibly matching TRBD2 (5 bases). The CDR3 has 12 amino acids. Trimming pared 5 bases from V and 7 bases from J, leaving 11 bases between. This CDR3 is CASSTIGGTQYF. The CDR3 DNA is TGTGCCAGCAGTACGATTGGAGGGACCCAGTACTTC.

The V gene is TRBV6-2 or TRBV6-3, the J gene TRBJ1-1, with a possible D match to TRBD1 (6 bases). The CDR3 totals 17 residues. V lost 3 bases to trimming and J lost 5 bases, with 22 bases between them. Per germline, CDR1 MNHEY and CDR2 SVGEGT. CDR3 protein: CASSYPDPRTGMTEAFF. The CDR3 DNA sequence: TGTGCCAGCAGTTATCCTGACCCGCGAACAGGGATGACTGAAGCTTTCTTT.

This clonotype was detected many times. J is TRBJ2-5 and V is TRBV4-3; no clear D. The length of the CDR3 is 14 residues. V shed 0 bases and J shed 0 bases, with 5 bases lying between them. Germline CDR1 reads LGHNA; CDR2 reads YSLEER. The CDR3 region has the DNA TGCGCCAGCAGCCAAGACAGGTACCAAGAGACCCAGTACTTC. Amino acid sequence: CASSQDRYQETQYF.

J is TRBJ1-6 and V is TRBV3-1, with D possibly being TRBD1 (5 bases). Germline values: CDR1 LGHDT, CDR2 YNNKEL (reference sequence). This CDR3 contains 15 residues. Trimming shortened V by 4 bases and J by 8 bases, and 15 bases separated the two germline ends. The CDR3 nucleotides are TGTGCCAGCAGCCGAGGGGAGCTTATGGATTCACCCCTCCACTTT. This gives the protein CASSRGELMDSPLHF.

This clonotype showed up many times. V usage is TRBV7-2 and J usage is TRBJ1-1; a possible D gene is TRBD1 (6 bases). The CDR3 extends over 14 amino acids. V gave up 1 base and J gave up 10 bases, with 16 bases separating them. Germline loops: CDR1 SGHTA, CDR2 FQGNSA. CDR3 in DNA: TGTGCCAGCAGCTTAGATACCCAACAGGGAGCAGCTTTCTTT. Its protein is CASSLDTQQGAAFF.

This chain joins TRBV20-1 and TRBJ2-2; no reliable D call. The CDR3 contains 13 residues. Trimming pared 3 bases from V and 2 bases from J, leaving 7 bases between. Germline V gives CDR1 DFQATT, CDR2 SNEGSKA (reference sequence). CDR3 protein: CSARMANTGELFF. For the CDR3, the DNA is TGCAGTGCTAGGATGGCAAACACCGGGGAGCTGTTTTTT.

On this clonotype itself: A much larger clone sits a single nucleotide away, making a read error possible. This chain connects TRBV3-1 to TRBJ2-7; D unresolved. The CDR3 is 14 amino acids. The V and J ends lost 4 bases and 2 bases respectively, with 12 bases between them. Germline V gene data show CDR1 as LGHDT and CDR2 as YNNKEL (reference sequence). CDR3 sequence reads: CASSLRSFTYEQYF. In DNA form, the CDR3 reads TGTGCCAGCAGCCTGCGGTCTTTTACCTACGAGCAGTACTTC.

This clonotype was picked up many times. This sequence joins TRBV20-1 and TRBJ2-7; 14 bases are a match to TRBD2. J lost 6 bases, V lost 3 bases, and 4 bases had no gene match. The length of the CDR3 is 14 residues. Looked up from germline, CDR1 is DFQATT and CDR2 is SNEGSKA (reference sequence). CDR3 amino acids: CSASGTSGGSEQYF. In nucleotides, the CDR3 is TGCAGTGCTAGCGGGACTAGCGGGGGTAGCGAGCAGTACTTC.

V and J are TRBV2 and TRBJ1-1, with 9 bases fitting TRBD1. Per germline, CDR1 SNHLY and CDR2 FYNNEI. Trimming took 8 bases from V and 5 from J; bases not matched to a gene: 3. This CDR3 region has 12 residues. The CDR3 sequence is CASGTGKTEAFF. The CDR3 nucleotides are TGTGCCAGCGGGACAGGGAAGACTGAAGCTTTCTTT.